The TCR beta chain under discussion was sequenced for a study of Ad26.COV2.S vaccination and SARS-CoV-2 variants. The treatment is: some 20 received Ad26.COV2.S at low or high dose, single or two shots; 5 received placebo; per-sample allocation not given. At day 63 after the first vaccine or placebo injection, samples were drawn. Trimming shortened V by 3 bases and J by 4 bases, and 24 bases separated the two germline ends. Per the germline V gene, CDR1 is KGHSH and CDR2 is LQKENI. The CDR3 contains 18 residues. Sequenced by immunoSEQ multiplex PCR; TCRdb stores in-frame clones only, minus some. The repertoire holds around 270,000 clones, with roughly 89% as singletons.

The rearrangement uses TRBV18 and TRBJ1-2, with a weak D call TRBD1 (6 bases). This specimen consisted of peripheral blood, obtained in a trial of Ad26.COV2.S vaccine versus placebo. The TCR sequence derives from a person aged 18-60 years who received the Ad26.COV2.S COVID-19 vaccine or a placebo. The chain's CDR3 is CASSPSPGTSLVGYGYTF. The CDR3 nucleotides are TGTGCCAGCTCACCCTCCCCGGGGACATCCCTTGTGGGCTATGGCTACACCTTC.